This entry features one T cell receptor beta chain sequence. Its target is not known. With 60 Vbeta and 13 Jbeta primers, the PCR was carried out. Sequencing used immunoSEQ multiplex PCR; TCRdb keeps in-frame clones, though not all of them. The profile shows 75,000 to 95,000 clones, around 90% of them singletons. From germline, CDR1 is MNHNY and CDR2 SVGAGI (reference sequence). V shed 6 bases and J shed 5 bases, with 13 bases lying between them. CDR3 length: 13 amino acids. This entry belongs to a study of cytomegalovirus exposure and HLA in healthy donors. Whole-study results and caveats: It was in a later analysis that TCR association rates were seen to vary by HLA locus, highest for DRB1 and lowest for HLA-C. Many donors carried some public TCRs, although rarity characterized most TCR sequences. Researchers reported in a later analysis that a missense DCLRE1C variant was tied to TCR beta V- and J-gene trimming. Presence/absence analyses took donor sequencing depth as roughly uniform.

The chain recombines TRBV6-6 with TRBJ2-5; D unresolved. Input material: PBMCs. The TCR originated in a young man in good health and CMV-seronegative. In nucleotides, the CDR3 is TGTGCCAGCAGAACAGAACCCCGGGAGACCCAGTACTTC. Protein sequence: CASRTEPRETQYF.